One and the same sample provided the 26 T cell receptor beta chains below, sequenced in a study of CD8 T cell repertoires and HIV-1 epitope variants. Their specific antigens are unknown. Using immunoSEQ multiplex PCR, the repertoire was profiled, and TCRdb retains in-frame clones only, with some absent. This sample carries almost 4,500 clones, under 70% of them seen once, and the ten largest clones take about 45%. The specimen sequenced was cultured CD8+ T cells derived from PBMCs. Receptor source: a male donor with HIV.

There are a few counts of this clone. V and J are TRBV5-1 and TRBJ1-2, with a weak D call TRBD1 (5 bases). The V and J ends lost 0 bases and 8 bases respectively, with 8 bases between them. The CDR3 extends over 12 amino acids. Germline CDR1 and CDR2: SGHRS and YFSETQ. As DNA, the CDR3 is TGCGCCAGCAGCTTGGACGGGGGAGGCTACACCTTC. Protein product: CASSLDGGGYTF.

This chain uses TRBV7-3 with TRBJ2-1; D remains unclear. The germline V and J ends were trimmed by 0 bases and 4 bases, with 10 bases remaining between them. In germline, CDR1 is SGHTA, CDR2 FQGTGA. The CDR3 totals 15 residues. CDR3 DNA: TGTGCCAGCAGCTTAACTCCCGGGCCATACAATGAGCAGTTCTTC. This translates into CASSLTPGPYNEQFF.

In its sample, this clone was seen a few times. CDR3: CASSIDVTGTMNTEAFF. The CDR3 bases are TGTGCCAGTAGTATAGACGTTACCGGGACAATGAACACTGAAGCTTTCTTT. This chain joins TRBV19 and TRBJ1-1; D is possibly TRBD1 (6 bases). Between the trimmed V and J ends, which lost 0 bases and 0 bases, there was a span of 14 bases. Germline CDR1 and CDR2: LNHDA and SQIVND (reference sequence). The length of the CDR3 is 17 residues.

The J gene is TRBJ2-7, the V gene TRBV6-6, with TRBD1 as a possible D gene (6 bases). CDR1 and CDR2 (germline): MNHNY, SVGAGI (reference sequence). Trimming removed 0 bases from V and 3 bases from J, with 12 bases in between. The CDR3 has 15 amino acids. In DNA form, the CDR3 reads TGTGCCAGCAGTTACTCCGCGACAGGCGACTACGAGCAGTACTTC. This codes for CASSYSATGDYEQYF.

The rearrangement links TRBV12-5 to TRBJ2-1, with a tentative D call TRBD2 (6 bases). The CDR3 runs to 18 residues. V was pared by 0 bases and J by 6 bases, with 21 bases between. From germline, CDR1 is LGHNT and CDR2 FRNRAP. CDR3 coding DNA: TGTGCTAGTGGTTTGGTACAGACCCGGGACTCAGCAGGCAATGAGCAGTTCTTC. Amino acids: CASGLVQTRDSAGNEQFF.

This clone was observed a single time. The chain combines TRBV5-8 with TRBJ2-1; 12 bases are shared with TRBD2. The CDR3 is made up of 17 amino acids. Germline CDR1 is SGHTS and CDR2 is YDEGEE. J gave up 8 bases and V 3 bases, and 12 bases lay outside the gene matches. The CDR3 region has the DNA TGTGCCAGCAGCTCCCCCCCTCTAGCGGGAGGGATCCATGAGCAGTTCTTC. Its translation is CASSSPPLAGGIHEQFF.

The rearrangement joins TRBV7-3 to TRBJ1-2; TRBD1 aligns across 8 bases. J lost 4 bases, V lost 5 bases, and 9 bases had no gene match. Germline CDR1 is SGHTA and CDR2 is FQGTGA. CDR3 size: 15 residues. The CDR3 reads CASSEPGQDFYGYTF. CDR3 coding DNA: TGTGCCAGCAGCGAACCGGGACAGGATTTCTATGGCTACACCTTC.

The chain combines TRBV13 with TRBJ1-1, with D unresolved. The CDR3 is 14 amino acids. Trimming left V 5 bases short and J 4 bases short, with 14 bases between. The germline CDR1 and CDR2 sequences are PRHDT and FYEKMQ (reference sequence). CDR3 in amino acids: CASSPKRASTEAFF. DNA of the CDR3: TGTGCCAGCAGCCCCAAGAGGGCTTCCACTGAAGCTTTCTTT. Complete variable domain (other parts from reference TRBV13 and TRBJ1-1): AAGVIQSPRHLIKEKRETATLKCYPIPRHDTVYWYQQGPGQDPQFLISFYEKMQSDKGSIPDRFSAQQFSDYHSELNMSSLELGDSALYFCASSPKRASTEAFFGQGTRLTVV.

The rearrangement joins TRBV5-5 to TRBJ1-4; 8 bases align to TRBD1. The CDR3 loop spans 15 amino acids. V was pared by 4 bases and J by 3 bases, with 5 bases of the junction left unmatched. Germline values: CDR1 SGHKS, CDR2 YYEKEE (reference sequence). The CDR3 sequence is CASSPDRVPNEKLFF. The CDR3, as DNA: TGTGCCAGCAGCCCGGACAGGGTACCTAATGAAAAACTGTTTTTT.

This rearrangement joins TRBV7-6 to TRBJ2-7, with D possibly being TRBD1 (6 bases). The CDR3 covers 14 residues. Looked up from germline, CDR1 is SGHVS and CDR2 is FNYEAQ. The germline V and J ends were trimmed by 1 base and 7 bases, with 14 bases remaining between them. CDR3 loop: CASSLGGPGEEQYF. The CDR3 nucleotides read TGTGCCAGCAGCTTAGGGGGGCCAGGAGAGGAGCAGTACTTC.

This clone has only a few counts. This chain uses TRBV4-1 with TRBJ2-7; D gene unclear. Germline CDR1 MGHRA, CDR2 YSYEKL. The length of the CDR3 is 8 residues. CDR3 region: CASSQESV. The CDR3 nucleotides are TGCGCCAGCAGCCAAGAGTCGGTC.

The count of this clone is one. This rearrangement joins TRBV4-3 to TRBJ1-5, with TRBD1 matching 9 bases. CDR3 length equals 14 residues. The J segment lost 4 bases and the V segment lost 4 bases, leaving 2 bases of the junction unmatched. Germline CDR1 and CDR2: LGHNA and YSLEER. For the CDR3, the DNA is TGCGCCAGCAGCCCGGGACAGGGAAATCAGCCCCAGCATTTT. Its protein product is CASSPGQGNQPQHF.

The chain recombines TRBV6-5 with TRBJ2-1; TRBD2 aligns across 10 bases. Looked up from germline, CDR1 is MNHEY and CDR2 is SVGAGI. This CDR3 is 16 amino acids long. The trim removed 0 bases at V and 5 bases at J, leaving 4 bases unmatched. CDR3 loop: CASSYSPSGRNNEQFF. The CDR3 DNA is TGTGCCAGCAGTTACTCCCCTAGCGGGAGAAACAATGAGCAGTTCTTC.

The V call is TRBV9, the J call TRBJ2-3, with 8 bases matching TRBD1. Looked up from germline, CDR1 is SGDLS and CDR2 is YYNGEE. The CDR3 spans 15 residues. The V gene end was trimmed by 6 bases and the J gene end by 1 base; junction bases not matched to a gene: 7. The CDR3 bases are TGTGCCAGCACCCGTCCGGGACAGGGCACAGATACGCAGTATTTT. Translating gives CASTRPGQGTDTQYF.

This clone was observed a few times. V usage is TRBV6-1 and J usage is TRBJ1-5; perhaps TRBD1 as D (5 bases). The V end lost 8 bases, the J end lost 3 bases, and 11 bases lay between the germline ends. The germline V gene encodes CDR1 MNHNS and CDR2 SASEGT. The CDR3 loop spans 13 amino acids. CDR3 protein: CASVRGNNQPQHF. Here the CDR3 DNA reads TGTGCCAGCGTGAGGGGTAACAATCAGCCCCAGCATTTT.

This chain uses TRBV5-4 with TRBJ2-7, with a possible D match to TRBD1 (5 bases). Trimming left V 4 bases short and J 2 bases short, with 13 bases between. Looked up from germline, CDR1 is SGHNT and CDR2 is YYREEE (reference sequence). CDR3 size: 14 residues. CDR3 amino acids: CASSDSTVTYEQYF. For the CDR3, the DNA is TGTGCCAGCAGCGACTCGACAGTTACCTACGAGCAGTACTTC.

This sequence joins TRBV6-1 and TRBJ2-2; TRBD1 or TRBD2 may be the D gene (5 bases each). The CDR3 sequence is 15 residues long. CDR1 and CDR2 from the germline V gene are MNHNS and SASEGT. Trimming cost V 10 bases and J 1 base, with 16 bases left between them. CDR3 residues: CAITRGVLNTGELFF. DNA of the CDR3: TGTGCCATTACAAGAGGGGTTCTGAACACCGGGGAGCTGTTTTTT.

The chain recombines TRBV7-8 with TRBJ2-2; unclear D gene. Between the trimmed V and J ends, which lost 11 bases and 0 bases, there was a span of 10 bases. Germline V CDR1 and CDR2: SGHVS, FQNEAQ. This CDR3 has 13 amino acids. In nucleotides, the CDR3 is TGTGCCTGCTCTCTGACGAACACCGGGGAGCTGTTTTTT. This codes for CACSLTNTGELFF.

The chain links TRBV20-1 to TRBJ1-1; D remains unclear. CDR3 size: 11 residues. V lost 4 bases, J lost 3 bases, and 6 bases lay in between. Germline CDR1 and CDR2: DFQATT and SNEGSKA (reference sequence). CDR3: CSANGYTEAFF. Written as DNA, the CDR3 is TGCAGTGCTAATGGATACACTGAAGCTTTCTTT.

The J gene is TRBJ2-7, the V gene TRBV7-9, with D perhaps TRBD2 (5 bases). V gave up 2 bases and J gave up 1 base, with 6 bases separating them. This CDR3 spans 13 amino acids. Germline loops: CDR1 SEHNR, CDR2 FQNEAQ (reference sequence). CDR3: CASSLPGSYEQYF. CDR3 DNA: TGTGCCAGCAGCTTACCGGGGTCCTACGAGCAGTACTTC.

The genes are TRBV6-1 and TRBJ1-5; D is undetermined. CDR1 MNHNS and CDR2 SASEGT come from the germline V gene. The CDR3 covers 13 residues. V shed 7 bases and J shed 4 bases, with 11 bases lying between them. For the CDR3, the DNA is TGTGCCAGCACAGATAACATTAATCAGCCCCAGCATTTT. Its translation is CASTDNINQPQHF.

The chain joins TRBV27 to TRBJ2-7; D gene unclear. The CDR3 loop spans 14 amino acids. Germline V gene lookup returns CDR1 MNHEY and CDR2 SMNVEV (reference sequence). The V gene lost 5 bases and the J gene lost 0 bases, with 11 bases spanning the gap. The CDR3 sequence is CASSEYGDSYEQYF. CDR3 bases: TGTGCCAGCAGTGAATATGGGGACTCCTACGAGCAGTACTTC.

The table lists this clone with a few counts. The rearrangement joins TRBV27 to TRBJ1-4, with a possible D match to TRBD1 (5 bases). V lost 5 bases and J lost 3, with 16 bases in between. The CDR3 sequence is 16 residues long. Germline CDR1 is MNHEY and CDR2 is SMNVEV (reference sequence). CDR3 coding DNA: TGTGCCAGCAGTCCCCTAGCGGCAGGGTCTAATGAAAAACTGTTTTTT. Its translation is CASSPLAAGSNEKLFF.

The genes are TRBV9 and TRBJ2-3, with D unclear. The CDR3 is 13 amino acids. Germline CDR1 is SGDLS and CDR2 is YYNGEE. V shed 0 bases and J shed 4 bases, with 6 bases lying between them. CDR3 amino acids: CASSVEDPDTQYF. The CDR3 coding sequence is TGTGCCAGCAGCGTAGAAGATCCAGATACGCAGTATTTT.

The chain recombines TRBV28 with TRBJ1-1, with D possibly matching TRBD1 (5 bases). Per germline, CDR1 MDHEN and CDR2 SYDVKM. The CDR3 is 14 residues long. The V and J ends lost 3 bases and 2 bases respectively, with 10 bases between them. The CDR3 DNA sequence: TGTGCCAGCAGTTTGAGGGGCTTTAACACTGAAGCTTTCTTT. Translated, it gives CASSLRGFNTEAFF.

The rearrangement joins TRBV28 to TRBJ2-2; the D is unclear. V lost 2 bases to trimming and J lost 6 bases, with 10 bases between them. The CDR3 consists of 14 residues. Germline values: CDR1 MDHEN, CDR2 SYDVKM. The CDR3 DNA sequence: TGTGCCAGCAGTTTAAACATCCCCCCCGGGGAGCTGTTTTTT. Translated, it gives CASSLNIPPGELFF.